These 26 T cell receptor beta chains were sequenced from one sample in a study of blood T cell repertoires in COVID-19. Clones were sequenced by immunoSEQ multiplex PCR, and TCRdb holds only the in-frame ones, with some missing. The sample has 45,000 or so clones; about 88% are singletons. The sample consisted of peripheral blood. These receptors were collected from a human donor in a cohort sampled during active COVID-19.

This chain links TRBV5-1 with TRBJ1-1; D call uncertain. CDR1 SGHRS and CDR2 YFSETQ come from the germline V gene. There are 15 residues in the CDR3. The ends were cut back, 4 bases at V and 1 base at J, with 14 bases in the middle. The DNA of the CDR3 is TGCGCCAGCAGCGTGTACCGGGAGCAGAACACTGAAGCTTTCTTT. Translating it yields CASSVYREQNTEAFF.

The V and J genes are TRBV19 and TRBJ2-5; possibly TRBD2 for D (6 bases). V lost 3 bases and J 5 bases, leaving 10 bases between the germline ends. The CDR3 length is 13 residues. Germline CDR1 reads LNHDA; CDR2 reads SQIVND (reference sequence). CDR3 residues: CASSIPSVETQYF. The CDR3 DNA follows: TGTGCCAGTAGTATCCCTAGCGTGGAGACCCAGTACTTC.

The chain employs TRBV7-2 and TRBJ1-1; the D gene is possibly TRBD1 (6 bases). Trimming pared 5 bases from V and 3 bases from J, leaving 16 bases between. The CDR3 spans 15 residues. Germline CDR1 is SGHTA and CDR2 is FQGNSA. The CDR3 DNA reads TGTGCCAGCAGCGAAACAGGGTGGGAGTACACTGAAGCTTTCTTT. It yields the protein CASSETGWEYTEAFF.

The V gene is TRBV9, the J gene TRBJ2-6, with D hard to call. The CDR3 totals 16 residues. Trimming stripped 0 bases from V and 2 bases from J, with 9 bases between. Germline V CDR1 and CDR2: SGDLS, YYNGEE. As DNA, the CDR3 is TGTGCCAGCAGCGTAGCTCTGGCCCCTGGGGCCAACGTCCTGACTTTC. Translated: CASSVALAPGANVLTF.

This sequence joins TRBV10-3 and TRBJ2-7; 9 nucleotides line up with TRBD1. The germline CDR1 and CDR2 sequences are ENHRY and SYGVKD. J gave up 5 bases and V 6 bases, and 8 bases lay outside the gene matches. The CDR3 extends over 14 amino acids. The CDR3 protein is CAIRTGTGGDEQYF. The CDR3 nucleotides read TGTGCCATCAGAACCGGCACAGGGGGCGACGAGCAGTACTTC.

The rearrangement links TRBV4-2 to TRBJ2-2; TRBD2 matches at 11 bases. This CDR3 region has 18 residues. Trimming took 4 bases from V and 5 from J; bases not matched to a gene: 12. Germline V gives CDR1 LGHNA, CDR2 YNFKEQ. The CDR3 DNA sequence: TGTGCCAGCAGCCTGGCGCTAGCGGGGGGCCTAGGAACCGGGGAGCTGTTTTTT. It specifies CASSLALAGGLGTGELFF.

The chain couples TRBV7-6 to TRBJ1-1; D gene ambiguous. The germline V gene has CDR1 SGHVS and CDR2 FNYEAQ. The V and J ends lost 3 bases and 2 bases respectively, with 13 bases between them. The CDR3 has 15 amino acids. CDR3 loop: CASSLTWGGNTEAFF. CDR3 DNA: TGTGCCAGCAGCTTGACCTGGGGAGGAAACACTGAAGCTTTCTTT.

CDR3 DNA sequence: TGTGCCAGCAGTCCTGAAGGGGTAGCAGAGACCCAGTACTTC. Protein: CASSPEGVAETQYF. This chain connects TRBV6-6 to TRBJ2-5, with a tentative D call TRBD1 (5 bases). Deletions cut 5 bases from V and 4 bases from J, with 14 bases between. This CDR3 contains 14 residues. Per germline, CDR1 MNHNY and CDR2 SVGAGI (reference sequence).

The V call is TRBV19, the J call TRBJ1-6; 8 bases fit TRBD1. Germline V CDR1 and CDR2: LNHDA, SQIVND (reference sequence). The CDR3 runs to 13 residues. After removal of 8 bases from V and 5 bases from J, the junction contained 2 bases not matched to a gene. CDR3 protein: CASRGQDNSPLHF. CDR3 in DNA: TGTGCCAGTCGGGGACAGGATAATTCACCCCTCCACTTT.

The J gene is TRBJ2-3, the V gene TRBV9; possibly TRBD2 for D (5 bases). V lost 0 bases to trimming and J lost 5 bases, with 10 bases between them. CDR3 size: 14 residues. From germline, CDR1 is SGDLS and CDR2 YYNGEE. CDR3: CASSVGSGGDTQYF. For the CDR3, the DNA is TGTGCCAGCAGCGTAGGTTCAGGAGGAGATACGCAGTATTTT.

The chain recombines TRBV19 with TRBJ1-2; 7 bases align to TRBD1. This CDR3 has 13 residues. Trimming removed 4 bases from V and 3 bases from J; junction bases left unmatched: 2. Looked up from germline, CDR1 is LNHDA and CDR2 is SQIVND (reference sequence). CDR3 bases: TGTGCCAGTAGTAGAGACAGGGACTATGGCTACACCTTC. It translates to CASSRDRDYGYTF.

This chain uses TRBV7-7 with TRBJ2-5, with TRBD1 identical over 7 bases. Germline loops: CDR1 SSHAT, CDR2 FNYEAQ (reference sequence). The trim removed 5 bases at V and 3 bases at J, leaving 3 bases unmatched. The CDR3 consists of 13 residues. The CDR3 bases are TGTGCCAGCAGCCCTGGGACAGAAGAGACCCAGTACTTC. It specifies CASSPGTEETQYF. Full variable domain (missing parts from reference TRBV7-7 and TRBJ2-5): GAGVSQSPRYKVTKRGQDVTLRCDPISSHATLYWYQQALGQGPEFLTYFNYEAQPDKSGLPSDRFSAERPEGSISTLTIQRTEQRDSAMYRCASSPGTEETQYFGPGTRLLVL.

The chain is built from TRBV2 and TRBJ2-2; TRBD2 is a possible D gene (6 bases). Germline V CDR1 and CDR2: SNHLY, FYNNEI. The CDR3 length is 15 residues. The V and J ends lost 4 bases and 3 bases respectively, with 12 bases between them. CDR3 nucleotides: TGTGCCAGCAGTGGGGGGGTCTTGGACACCGGGGAGCTGTTTTTT. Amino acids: CASSGGVLDTGELFF.

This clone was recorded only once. The CDR3 here is CASSQTGFRWNSPLHF. The CDR3 region has the DNA TGTGCCAGCAGCCAAACGGGATTTAGGTGGAATTCACCCCTCCACTTT. The chain links TRBV14 to TRBJ1-6; no reliable D call. The germline V and J ends were trimmed by 2 bases and 7 bases, with 15 bases remaining between them. CDR3 length: 16 amino acids. Per the germline V gene, CDR1 is SGHDN and CDR2 is FVKESK.

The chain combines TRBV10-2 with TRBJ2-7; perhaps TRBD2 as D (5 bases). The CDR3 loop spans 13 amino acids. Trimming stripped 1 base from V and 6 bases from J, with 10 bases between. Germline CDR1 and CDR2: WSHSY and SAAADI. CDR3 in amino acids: CASSELAGLEQYF. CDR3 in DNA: TGCGCCAGCAGTGAGTTGGCGGGCCTCGAGCAGTACTTC.

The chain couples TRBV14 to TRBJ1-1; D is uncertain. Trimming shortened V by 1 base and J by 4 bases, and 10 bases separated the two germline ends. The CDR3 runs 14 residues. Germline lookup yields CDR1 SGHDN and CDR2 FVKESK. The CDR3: CASSQVVGSTEAFF. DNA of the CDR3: TGTGCCAGCAGCCAAGTTGTGGGGAGCACTGAAGCTTTCTTT.

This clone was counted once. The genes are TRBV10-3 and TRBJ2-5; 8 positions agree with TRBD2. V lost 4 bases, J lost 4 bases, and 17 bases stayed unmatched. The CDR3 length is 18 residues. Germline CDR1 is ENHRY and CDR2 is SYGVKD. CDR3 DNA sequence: TGTGCCATCAGTGGAGGTCGGGGGGGCCAATTCGGGCGAGAGACCCAGTACTTC. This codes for CAISGGRGGQFGRETQYF.

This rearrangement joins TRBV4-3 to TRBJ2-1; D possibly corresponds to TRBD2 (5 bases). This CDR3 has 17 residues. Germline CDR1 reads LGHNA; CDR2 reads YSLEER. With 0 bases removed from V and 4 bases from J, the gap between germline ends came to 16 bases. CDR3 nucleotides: TGCGCCAGCAGCCAAGATCGGCCTCGGGGAGATTACAATGAGCAGTTCTTC. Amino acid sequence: CASSQDRPRGDYNEQFF.

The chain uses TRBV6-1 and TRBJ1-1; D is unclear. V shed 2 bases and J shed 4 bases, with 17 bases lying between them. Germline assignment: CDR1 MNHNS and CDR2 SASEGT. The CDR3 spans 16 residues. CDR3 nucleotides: TGTGCCAGCAGTGAACCCGGTGCGGGGAGAGTCACTGAAGCTTTCTTT. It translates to CASSEPGAGRVTEAFF.

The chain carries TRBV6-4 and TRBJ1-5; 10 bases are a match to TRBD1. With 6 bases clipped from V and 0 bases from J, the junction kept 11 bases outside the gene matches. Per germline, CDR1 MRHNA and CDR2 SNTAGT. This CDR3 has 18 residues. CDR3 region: CASSRGQGVVISNQPQHF. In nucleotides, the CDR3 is TGTGCCAGCAGCCGAGGACAGGGGGTCGTGATTAGCAATCAGCCCCAGCATTTT.

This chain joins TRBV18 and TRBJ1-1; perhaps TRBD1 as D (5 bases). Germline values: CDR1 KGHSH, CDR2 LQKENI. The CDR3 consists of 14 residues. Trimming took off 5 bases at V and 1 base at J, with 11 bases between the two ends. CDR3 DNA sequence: TGTGCCAGCTCAACCTTAGACAGGAACACTGAAGCTTTCTTT. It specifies CASSTLDRNTEAFF.

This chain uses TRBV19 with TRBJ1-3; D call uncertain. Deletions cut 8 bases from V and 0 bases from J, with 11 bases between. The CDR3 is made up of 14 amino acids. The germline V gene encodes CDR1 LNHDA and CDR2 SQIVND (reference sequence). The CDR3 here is CASVDKLSGNTIYF. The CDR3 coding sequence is TGTGCCAGTGTAGACAAGCTCTCTGGAAACACCATATATTTT.

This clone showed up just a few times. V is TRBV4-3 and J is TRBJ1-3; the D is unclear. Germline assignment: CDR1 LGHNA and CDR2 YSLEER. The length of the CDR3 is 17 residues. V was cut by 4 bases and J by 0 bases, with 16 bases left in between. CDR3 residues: CASSPTDGGYSGNTIYF. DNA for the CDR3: TGCGCCAGCAGCCCGACGGACGGAGGATACTCTGGAAACACCATATATTTT.

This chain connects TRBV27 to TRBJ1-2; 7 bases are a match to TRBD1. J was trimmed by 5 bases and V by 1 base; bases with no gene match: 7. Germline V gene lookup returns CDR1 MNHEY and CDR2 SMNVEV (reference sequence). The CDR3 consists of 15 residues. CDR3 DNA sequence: TGTGCCAGCAGTTTATACGAGGGGGCGAGGTATGGCTACACCTTC. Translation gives CASSLYEGARYGYTF.

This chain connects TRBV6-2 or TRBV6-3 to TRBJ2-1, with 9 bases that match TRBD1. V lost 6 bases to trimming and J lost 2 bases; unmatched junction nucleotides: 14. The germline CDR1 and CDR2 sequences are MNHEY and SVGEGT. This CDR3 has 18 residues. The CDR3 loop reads CASSRDRAEVATYNEQFF. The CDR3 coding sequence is TGTGCCAGCAGCCGGGACAGGGCCGAGGTGGCAACCTACAATGAGCAGTTCTTC.

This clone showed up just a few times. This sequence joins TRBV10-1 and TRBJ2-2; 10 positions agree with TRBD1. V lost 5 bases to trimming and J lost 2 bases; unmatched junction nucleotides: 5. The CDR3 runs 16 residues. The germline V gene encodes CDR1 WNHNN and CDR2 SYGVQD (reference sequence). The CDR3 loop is CASSSGQGFNTGELFF. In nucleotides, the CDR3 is TGCGCCAGCAGTTCGGGACAGGGGTTTAACACCGGGGAGCTGTTTTTT.